This T cell receptor beta chain appears in the sequencing data of a study of blood T cell repertoires in COVID-19. The wider study: Both acute and convalescent COVID-19 samples were obtained from the United States, Italy and Spain.

Original methodology: Reference gene primers were amplified, and this amplification served to estimate nucleated cell counts. Using immunoSEQ multiplex PCR, the repertoire was profiled, and TCRdb retains in-frame clones only, with some absent. V and J calls and clone size are as listed in that table; D and trimming were resolved from the DNA. The sample carries around 240,000 clones, about 87% recorded once. The junction had 7 bases not matched to a gene; V was cut back by 4 bases and J by 6 bases. The CDR3 spans 14 residues. Germline CDR1 reads SGHDN; CDR2 reads FVKESK. Individuals aged about 18 to 90 years were recruited from approximately 24 US areas.

Input material: PBMCs or T cells enriched from blood (not recorded which). This chain uses TRBV14 with TRBJ1-1; 8 positions match TRBD1. The source is a man aged 50 to 59 who had been exposed to COVID-19. The CDR3 nucleotides are TGTGCCAGCAGCCCAGACAGGGGCCCCTCTGAAGCTTTCTTT. It yields the protein CASSPDRGPSEAFF.